This record looks at one T cell receptor (beta chain) sequence and its context. The sample belongs to a study of OX40 agonist ivuxolimab in advanced cancers. Study summary: Partial responses were achieved by three patients, of whom one had hepatocellular carcinoma and two had cutaneous melanoma.

The method was immunoSEQ multiplex PCR; TCRdb's version includes in-frame clones alone and lacks a portion of them. The data show fewer than 110,000 clones, with 75% to 95% seen just once and roughly 1.2% held by the top ten. The germline V and J ends were trimmed by 2 bases and 5 bases, with 4 bases remaining between them. Looked up from germline, CDR1 is SEHNR and CDR2 is FQNEAQ (reference sequence). The CDR3 has 11 residues. The V and J genes are TRBV7-9 and TRBJ2-7; D unresolved. The sequence came from an adult with an advanced solid tumor such as melanoma, head and neck, liver or kidney cancer. Material: CD4+ or CD8+ T cells sorted from blood, obtained in a trial of the OX40 agonist ivuxolimab. This chain's CDR3 is CASSLFHEQYF. The CDR3 nucleotides are TGTGCCAGCAGCTTATTCCACGAGCAGTACTTC. Combining the CDR3 with reference TRBV7-9 and TRBJ2-7 gives the whole variable domain DTGVSQNPRHKITKRGQNVTFRCDPISEHNRLYWYRQTLGQGPEFLTYFQNEAQLEKSRLLSDRFSAERPKGSFSTLEIQRTEQGDSAMYLCASSLFHEQYFGPGTRLTVT.